This T cell receptor (beta chain) was recovered during a study of blood T cell repertoires in COVID-19. Study background: Samples came from the United States, Italy and Spain, spanning acute and convalescent COVID-19.

In the study's own analysis: Researchers report that nucleated cell counts were estimated from reference gene primer amplification. Assay used: immunoSEQ multiplex PCR; TCRdb lists only in-frame clones, some missing. D and trimming were read from the DNA, whereas the V and J calls and clone size are those reported in that table. The sample has roughly 190,000 clones, around 87% seen once; the top ten hold roughly 25%. This CDR3 region has 16 residues. Germline values: CDR1 MNHEY, CDR2 SVGAGI. V was clipped by 6 bases and J by 8 bases; unmatched bases: 11. Across over 20 US areas, participants ranged in age from roughly 18 to 89 years. Cohort allocation depended upon clinical history that participants reported.

The chain is built from TRBV6-5 and TRBJ1-6; 9 bases are shared with TRBD1. The sequenced sample was PBMCs or T cells enriched from blood (not recorded which). This TCR derives from a woman aged 40-49 years in a cohort exposed to, infected with or recovered from COVID-19 (not recorded which). CDR3 sequence (DNA): TGTGCCAGCAGGTACCTCGGGACAGGGTTATATTCACCCCTCCACTTT. Protein sequence: CASRYLGTGLYSPLHF.